This TCR beta chain was observed in a study of T cells in localized non-small cell lung cancer. TCRdb's copy holds only in-frame clones and misses some; the assay was immunoSEQ multiplex PCR. The sample has roughly 27,000 clones, under 95% seen once. The study's findings and limits: Uninvolved adjacent lung had higher T cell clonality than tumor and all other tissues.

About this clone: What it binds is unknown.

Sequenced here: peripheral blood, sampled before any cancer treatment. The clonotype comes from a female donor over 55 with stage I lung adenocarcinoma.

The CDR3, as DNA: TGTGCCAGCAGCTTGGTTAACGGCCAGAACACTGAAGCTTTCTTT. Its translation is CASSLVNGQNTEAFF. This chain connects TRBV5-6 to TRBJ1-1, with D hard to call. The CDR3 is 15 residues long. Trimming took off 0 bases at V and 1 base at J, with 10 bases between the two ends. Per germline, CDR1 SGHDT and CDR2 YYEEEE.